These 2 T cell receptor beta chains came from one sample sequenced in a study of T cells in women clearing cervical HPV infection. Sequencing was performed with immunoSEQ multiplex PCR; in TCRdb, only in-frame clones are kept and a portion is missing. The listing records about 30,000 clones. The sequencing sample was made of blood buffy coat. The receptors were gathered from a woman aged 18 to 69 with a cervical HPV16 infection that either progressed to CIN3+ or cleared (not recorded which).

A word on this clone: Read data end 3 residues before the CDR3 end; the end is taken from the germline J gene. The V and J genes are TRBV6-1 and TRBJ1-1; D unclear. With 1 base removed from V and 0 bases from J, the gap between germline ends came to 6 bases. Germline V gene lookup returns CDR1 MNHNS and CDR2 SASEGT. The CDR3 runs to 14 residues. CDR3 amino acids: CASSEGRLNTEAFF. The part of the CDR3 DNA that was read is TGTGCCAGCAGTGAAGGCAGGCTGAACACTGAA.

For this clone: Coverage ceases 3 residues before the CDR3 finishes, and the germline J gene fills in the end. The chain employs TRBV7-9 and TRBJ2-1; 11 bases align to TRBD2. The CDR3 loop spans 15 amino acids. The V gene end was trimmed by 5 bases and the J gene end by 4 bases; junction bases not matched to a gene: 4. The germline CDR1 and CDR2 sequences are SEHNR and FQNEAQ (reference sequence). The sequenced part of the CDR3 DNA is TGTGCCAGCAGCGGGGGGACTAGCGGTTACAATGAG. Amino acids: CASSGGTSGYNE. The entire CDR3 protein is CASSGGTSGYNEQFF.